The T cell receptor (beta chain) under discussion was sequenced for a study of shared clonotypes between healthy human individuals. The wider study: Donors, aged 18 to 49, were a couple of women and three men. The study used three CD4 naive, three CD4 memory, two CD8 naive and one CD8 memory plate per donor. Study results and caveats: Few donors restricted represented genetic and exposure-history diversity.

CDR3 size: 14 residues. Germline V gives CDR1 MGHDK, CDR2 SYGVNS. V lost 4 bases to trimming and J lost 4 bases; unmatched junction nucleotides: 6. Donors comprised healthy HIV-negative adults lacking recent acute infections or vaccinations. To note about this clone: What it binds is unknown.

The table came from immunoSEQ multiplex PCR; TCRdb's copy has only in-frame clones and leaves some out. The sample consists of about 2.4 million clones, over 85% of them appearing once. The sequencing sample was made of naive CD4+ T cells from PBMCs. The subset here: CD45RA+ positively selected. The V and J genes are TRBV25-1 and TRBJ1-2; 7 positions match TRBD1. The TCR was taken from a man younger than 30 in good health. Some clones in this sample may be carry-over from other donors' samples. CDR3 nucleotide sequence: TGTGCCAGCAGTGGCCAGGGGGAGGCCTATGGCTACACCTTC. Translation: CASSGQGEAYGYTF.